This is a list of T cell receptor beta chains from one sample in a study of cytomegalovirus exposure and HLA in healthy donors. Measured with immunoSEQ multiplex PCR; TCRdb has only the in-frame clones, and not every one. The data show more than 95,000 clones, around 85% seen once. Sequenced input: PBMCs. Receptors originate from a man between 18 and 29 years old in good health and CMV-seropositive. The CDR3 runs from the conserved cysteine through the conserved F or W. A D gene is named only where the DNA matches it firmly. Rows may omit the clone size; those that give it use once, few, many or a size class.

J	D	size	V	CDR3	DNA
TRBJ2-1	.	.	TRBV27	CASYPSGVGYNEQFF	TGTGCCAGCTATCCCTCAGGGGTTGGATACAATGAGCAGTTCTTC
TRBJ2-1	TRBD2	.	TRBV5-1	CASSPDLAGGYNEQFF	TGCGCCAGCAGCCCAGATCTAGCGGGGGGTTACAATGAGCAGTTCTTC
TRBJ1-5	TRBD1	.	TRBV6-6	CASSFETGWGNQPQHF	TGTGCCAGCAGTTTCGAGACAGGGTGGGGCAATCAGCCCCAGCATTTT
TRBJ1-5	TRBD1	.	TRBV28	CASSSGQGIGHQPQHF	TGTGCCAGCAGTTCCGGACAGGGTATAGGACATCAGCCCCAGCATTTT
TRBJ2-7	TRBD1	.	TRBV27	CASSLSGIFRTGSSEQYF	TGTGCCAGCAGTTTATCGGGGATCTTTAGGACAGGGAGTTCCGAGCAGTACTTC
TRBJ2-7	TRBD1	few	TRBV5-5	CASSPEPGTVYEQYF	TGTGCCAGCAGCCCGGAACCCGGGACAGTCTACGAGCAGTACTTC
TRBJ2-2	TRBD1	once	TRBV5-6	CASSLRTGGSSVNGELFF	TGTGCCAGCAGCTTGAGGACAGGGGGAAGTTCGGTTAACGGGGAGCTGTTTTTT
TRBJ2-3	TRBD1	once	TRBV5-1	CASSRDRGQGTQYF	TGCGCCAGCAGTCGGGACAGGGGCCAAGGTACGCAGTATTTT
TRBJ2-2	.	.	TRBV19	CASSIGGSTGELFF	TGTGCCAGTAGTATAGGAGGCTCCACCGGGGAGCTGTTTTTT
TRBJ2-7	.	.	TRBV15	CATSGGQGDFYEQYF	TGTGCCACCAGCGGCGGGCAGGGGGACTTCTACGAGCAGTACTTC
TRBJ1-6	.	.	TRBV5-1	CASSLTLRGSIRNSPLHF	TGCGCCAGCAGCTTGACCCTCAGGGGTTCTATAAGGAATTCACCCCTCCACTTT
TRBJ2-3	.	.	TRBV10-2	CASSGATDTQYF	TGCGCCAGCAGTGGGGCCACAGATACGCAGTATTTT
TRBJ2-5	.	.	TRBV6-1	CASSQGSSTETQYF	TGTGCCAGCAGTCAGGGGAGTTCAACGGAGACCCAGTACTTC
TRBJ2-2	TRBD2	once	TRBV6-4	CASRLAETNTGELFF	TGTGCCAGCAGACTAGCGGAAACGAACACCGGGGAGCTGTTTTTT
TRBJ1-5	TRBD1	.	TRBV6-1	CASSERTGQKPQHF	TGTGCCAGCAGTGAAAGGACAGGACAAAAGCCCCAGCATTTT
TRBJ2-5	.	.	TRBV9	CASSPVGLEETQYF	TGTGCCAGCAGCCCAGTGGGGCTAGAAGAGACCCAGTACTTC
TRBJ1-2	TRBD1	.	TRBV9	CASSVESGTGYGYTF	TGTGCCAGCAGCGTAGAATCTGGGACAGGCTATGGCTACACCTTC
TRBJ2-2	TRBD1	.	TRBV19	CATGTGTDTGELFF	TGTGCCACCGGAACCGGGACAGACACCGGGGAGCTGTTTTTT